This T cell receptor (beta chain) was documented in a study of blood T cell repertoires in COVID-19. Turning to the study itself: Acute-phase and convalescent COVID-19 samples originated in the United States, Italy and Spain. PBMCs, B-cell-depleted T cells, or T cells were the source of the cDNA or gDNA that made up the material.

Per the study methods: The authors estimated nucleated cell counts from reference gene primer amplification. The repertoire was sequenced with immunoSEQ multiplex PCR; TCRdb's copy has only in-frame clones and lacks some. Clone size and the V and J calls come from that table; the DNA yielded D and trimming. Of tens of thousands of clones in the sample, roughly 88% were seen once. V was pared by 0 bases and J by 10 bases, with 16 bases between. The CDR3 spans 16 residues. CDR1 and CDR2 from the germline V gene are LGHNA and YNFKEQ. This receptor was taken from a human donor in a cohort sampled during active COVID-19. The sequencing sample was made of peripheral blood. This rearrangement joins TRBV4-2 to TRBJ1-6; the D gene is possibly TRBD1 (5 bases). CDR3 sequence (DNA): TGTGCCAGCAGCCAAGAGGGAGGCAGGGCGTCATCACCCCTCCACTTT. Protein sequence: CASSQEGGRASSPLHF.